The clone carrying this T cell receptor (beta chain) was picked up a small number of times. The antigen remains unidentified. Study conclusions and caveats: The TCR gene usage of tumor memory CD4+ T cells clustered together with blood and lymph node memory CD4+ cells and with lymph node naive CD4+ cells.

Looked up from germline, CDR1 is SGHVS and CDR2 is FQNEAQ. Germline trimming cut 7 bases from V and 4 bases from J; bases unmatched to any gene: 4. The CDR3 is made up of 13 amino acids. Constant-region reverse primers amplified full-length variable regions, followed by semi-nested Nested Universal Primer A PCR. MiXCR, applied by TCRdb to the 5' RACE reads, yields one record per CDR3 protein. The table lists 55,000 to 75,000 distinct CDR3 sequences, 30% of them singletons. Naive CD4+ T cells were purified with Tregs depleted by CD25. The receptor's source is a female donor with breast cancer. Sequencing input: tumor-infiltrating naive CD4+ T cells sorted from the breast tumor. Stated subset: naive CD4+ T cells, CD4+CD45RA+CD25-. The chain employs TRBV7-8 and TRBJ2-4; 7 bases line up with TRBD1. The CDR3 sequence: CASTTGAKNIQYF. The CDR3 DNA sequence: TGTGCCAGCACCACAGGGGCTAAAAACATTCAGTACTTC. Variable domain in full (rest from reference TRBV7-8 and TRBJ2-4): GAGVSQSPRYKVAKRGQDVALRCDPISGHVSLFWYQQALGQGPEFLTYFQNEAQLDKSGLPSDRFFAERPEGSVSTLKIQRTQQEDSAVYLCASTTGAKNIQYFGAGTRLSVL.